The clone carrying this TCR beta chain came up a few times. Its antigen is not known. The data originate from a study of Graves' ophthalmopathy and Graves' hyperthyroidism. Whole-study findings and limits: Most thyroid clonotypes with frequency above 0.001 were detected in blood too.

The CDR3 runs to 15 residues. Deletions cut 1 base from V and 5 bases from J, with 14 bases between. Germline-derived CDR1 and CDR2 are MGHRA and YSYEKL. Aged 18 to 65, hyperthyroidism patients had been newly diagnosed, with under 2 months' duration. Exclusion criteria comprised other autoimmune diseases, uncontrolled infections, pregnancy or lactation in patients. The TCR beta CDR3 regions underwent amplification from RNA transcripts. An opening RT-PCR round employed HTBI primers and preceded a second-round multiplex PCR. TCRdb independently ran MiXCR on the multiplex PCR reads; one entry per CDR3 protein. The top ten clones hold over 8.5% of a sample with around 1.1 million distinct CDR3 sequences, approximately 35% of them seen once.

Sequenced material: peripheral blood or thyroid tissue (not recorded which). The gene calls are TRBV4-1 and TRBJ1-2; D is perhaps TRBD1 (6 bases). This receptor was obtained from an adult man with Graves' hyperthyroidism. In DNA, the CDR3 is TGCGCCAGCAGCCAAGTAAGACAGGAGCGGTATGGCTACACCTTC. Translation: CASSQVRQERYGYTF.